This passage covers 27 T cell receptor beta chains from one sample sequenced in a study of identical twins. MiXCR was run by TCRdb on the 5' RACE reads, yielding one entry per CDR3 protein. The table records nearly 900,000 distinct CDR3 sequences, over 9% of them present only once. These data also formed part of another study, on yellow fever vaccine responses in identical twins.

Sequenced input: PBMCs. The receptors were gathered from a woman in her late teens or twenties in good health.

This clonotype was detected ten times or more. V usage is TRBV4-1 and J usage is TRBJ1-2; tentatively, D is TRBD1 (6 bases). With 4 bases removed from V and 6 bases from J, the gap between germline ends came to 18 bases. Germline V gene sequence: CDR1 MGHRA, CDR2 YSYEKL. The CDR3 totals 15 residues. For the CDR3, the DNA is TGCGCCAGCAGCCCTAGGGGGGTCCTTCCACATGGCTACACCTTC. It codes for CASSPRGVLPHGYTF.

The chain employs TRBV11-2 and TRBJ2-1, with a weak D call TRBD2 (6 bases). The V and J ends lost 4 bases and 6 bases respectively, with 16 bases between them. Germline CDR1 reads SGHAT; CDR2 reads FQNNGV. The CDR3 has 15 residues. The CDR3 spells CASSSGVTGSNEQFF. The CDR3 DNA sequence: TGTGCCAGCAGCTCGGGAGTAACGGGATCCAATGAGCAGTTCTTC. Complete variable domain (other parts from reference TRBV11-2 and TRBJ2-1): EAGVAQSPRYKIIEKRQSVAFWCNPISGHATLYWYQQILGQGPKLLIQFQNNGVVDDSQLPKDRFSAERLKGVDSTLKIQPAKLEDSAVYLCASSSGVTGSNEQFFGPGTRLTVL.

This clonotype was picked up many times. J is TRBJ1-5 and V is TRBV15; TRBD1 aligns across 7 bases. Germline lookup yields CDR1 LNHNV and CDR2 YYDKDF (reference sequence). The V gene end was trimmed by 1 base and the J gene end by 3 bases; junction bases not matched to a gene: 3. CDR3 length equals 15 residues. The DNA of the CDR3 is TGTGCCACCAGCAGAGGGACAGGCCCCAATCAGCCCCAGCATTTT. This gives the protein CATSRGTGPNQPQHF. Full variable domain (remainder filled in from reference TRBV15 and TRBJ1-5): DAMVIQNPRYQVTQFGKPVTLSCSQTLNHNVMYWYQQKSSQAPKLLFHYYDKDFNNEADTPDNFQSRRPNTSFCFLDIRSPGLGDTAMYLCATSRGTGPNQPQHFGDGTRLSIL.

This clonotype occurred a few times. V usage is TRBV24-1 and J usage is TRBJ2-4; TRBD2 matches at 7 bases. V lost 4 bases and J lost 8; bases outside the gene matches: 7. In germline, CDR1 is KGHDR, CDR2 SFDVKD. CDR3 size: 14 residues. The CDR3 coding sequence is TGTGCCACCAGTGACACGGGACGGGGGGACATTCAGTACTTC. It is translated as CATSDTGRGDIQYF.

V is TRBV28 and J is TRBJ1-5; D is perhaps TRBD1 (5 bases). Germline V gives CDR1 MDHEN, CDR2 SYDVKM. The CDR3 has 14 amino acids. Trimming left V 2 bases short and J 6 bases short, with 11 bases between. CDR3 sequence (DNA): TGTGCCAGCAGTTTAAACACCAGGGTTCAGCCCCAGCATTTT. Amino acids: CASSLNTRVQPQHF.

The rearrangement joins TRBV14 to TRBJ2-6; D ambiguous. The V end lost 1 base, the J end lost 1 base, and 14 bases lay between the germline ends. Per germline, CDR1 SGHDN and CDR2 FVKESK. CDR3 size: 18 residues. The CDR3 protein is CASSQGLPGLSGANVLTF. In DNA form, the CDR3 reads TGTGCCAGCAGCCAAGGACTCCCCGGTCTGTCTGGGGCCAACGTCCTGACTTTC.

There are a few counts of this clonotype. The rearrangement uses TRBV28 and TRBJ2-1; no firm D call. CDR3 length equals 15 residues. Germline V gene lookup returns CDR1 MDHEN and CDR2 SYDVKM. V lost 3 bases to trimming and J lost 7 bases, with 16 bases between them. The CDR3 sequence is CASSLGRPETNEQFF. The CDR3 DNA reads TGTGCCAGCAGTTTGGGTAGGCCAGAGACAAATGAGCAGTTCTTC.

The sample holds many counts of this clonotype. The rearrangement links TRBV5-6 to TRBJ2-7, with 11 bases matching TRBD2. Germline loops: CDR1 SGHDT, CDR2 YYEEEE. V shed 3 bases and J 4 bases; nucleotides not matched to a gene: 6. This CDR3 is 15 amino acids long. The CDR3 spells CASSSGLAGVYEQYV. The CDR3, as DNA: TGTGCCAGCAGCTCCGGACTAGCGGGTGTATACGAGCAGTACGTC.

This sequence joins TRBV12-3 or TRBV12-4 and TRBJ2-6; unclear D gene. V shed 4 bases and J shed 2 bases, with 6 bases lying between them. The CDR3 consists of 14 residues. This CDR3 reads CASSYGPGANVLTF. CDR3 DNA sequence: TGTGCCAGCAGTTATGGCCCTGGGGCCAACGTCCTGACTTTC.

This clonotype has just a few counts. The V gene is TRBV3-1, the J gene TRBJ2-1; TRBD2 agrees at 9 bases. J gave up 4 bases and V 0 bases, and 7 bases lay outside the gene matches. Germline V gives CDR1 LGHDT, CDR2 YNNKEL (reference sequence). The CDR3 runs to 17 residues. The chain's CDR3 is CASSQDPGTSSYNEQFF. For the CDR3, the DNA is TGTGCCAGCAGCCAAGACCCCGGGACTAGCAGTTACAATGAGCAGTTCTTC.

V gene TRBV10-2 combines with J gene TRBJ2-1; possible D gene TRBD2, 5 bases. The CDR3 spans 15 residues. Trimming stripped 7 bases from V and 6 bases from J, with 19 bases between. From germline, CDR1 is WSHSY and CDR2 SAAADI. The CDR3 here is CASTEGRRSTNEQFF. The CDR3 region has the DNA TGCGCCAGCACCGAGGGCCGGCGATCCACCAATGAGCAGTTCTTC.

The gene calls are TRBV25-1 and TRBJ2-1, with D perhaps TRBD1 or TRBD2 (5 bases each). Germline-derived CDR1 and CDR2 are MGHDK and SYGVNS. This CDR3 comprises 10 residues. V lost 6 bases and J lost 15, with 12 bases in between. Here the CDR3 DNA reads TGTGCCAGCAGGGGGGTAGGCTGGTTCTTC. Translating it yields CASRGVGWFF.

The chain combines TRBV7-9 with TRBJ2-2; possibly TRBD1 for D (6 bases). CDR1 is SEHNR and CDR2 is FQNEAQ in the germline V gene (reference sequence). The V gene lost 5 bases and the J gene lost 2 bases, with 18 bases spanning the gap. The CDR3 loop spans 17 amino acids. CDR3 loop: CASSRDRPVPNTGELFF. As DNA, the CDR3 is TGTGCCAGCAGCCGCGACAGGCCCGTGCCCAACACCGGGGAGCTGTTTTTT. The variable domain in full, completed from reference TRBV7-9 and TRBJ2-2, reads DTGVSQNPRHKITKRGQNVTFRCDPISEHNRLYWYRQTLGQGPEFLTYFQNEAQLEKSRLLSDRFSAERPKGSFSTLEIQRTEQGDSAMYLCASSRDRPVPNTGELFFGEGSRLTVL.

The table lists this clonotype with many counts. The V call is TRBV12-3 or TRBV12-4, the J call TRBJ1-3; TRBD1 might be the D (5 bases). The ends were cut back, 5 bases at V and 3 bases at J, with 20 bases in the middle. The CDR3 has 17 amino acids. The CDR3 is CASSLGVRGEVGNTIYF. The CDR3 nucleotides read TGTGCCAGCAGTCTCGGGGTTCGGGGGGAGGTTGGAAACACCATATATTTT.

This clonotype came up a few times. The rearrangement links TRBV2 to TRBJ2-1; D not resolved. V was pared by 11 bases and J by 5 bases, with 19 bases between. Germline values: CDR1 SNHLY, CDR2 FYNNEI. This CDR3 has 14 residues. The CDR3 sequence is CAGSPLRRNNEQFF. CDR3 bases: TGTGCCGGGTCACCTCTGAGAAGGAACAATGAGCAGTTCTTC.

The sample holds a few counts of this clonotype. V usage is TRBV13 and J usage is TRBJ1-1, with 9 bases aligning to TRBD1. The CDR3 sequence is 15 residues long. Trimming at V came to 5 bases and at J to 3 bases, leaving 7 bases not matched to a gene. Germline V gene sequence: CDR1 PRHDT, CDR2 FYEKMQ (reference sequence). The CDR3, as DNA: TGTGCCAGCAGCGGCGGACAGGGGATGGACACTGAAGCTTTCTTT. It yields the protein CASSGGQGMDTEAFF.

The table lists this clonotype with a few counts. The CDR3 reads CASSESASTQYF. The DNA for the CDR3 is TGCGCCAGCAGTGAGTCCGCGTCGACGCAGTATTTT. V and J are TRBV10-1 and TRBJ2-3; no clear D. In germline, CDR1 is WNHNN, CDR2 SYGVQD (reference sequence). The CDR3 extends over 12 amino acids. Trimming took off 0 bases at V and 9 bases at J, with 7 bases between the two ends.

CDR3 coding DNA: TGTGCCAGCAGTGTCGGGGACAGGCGGACAGATACGCAGTATTTT. Encoded protein: CASSVGDRRTDTQYF. The J gene is TRBJ2-3, the V gene TRBV12-3 or TRBV12-4, with 8 bases fitting TRBD1. V shed 5 bases, J shed 3 bases, and the junction held 7 bases outside the gene matches. CDR3 length: 15 amino acids.

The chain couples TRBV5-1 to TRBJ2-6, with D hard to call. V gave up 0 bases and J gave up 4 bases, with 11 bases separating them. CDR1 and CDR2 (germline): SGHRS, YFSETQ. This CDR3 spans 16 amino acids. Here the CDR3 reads CASSLADGPGANVLTF. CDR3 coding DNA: TGCGCCAGCAGCTTGGCCGACGGGCCCGGGGCCAACGTCCTGACTTTC.

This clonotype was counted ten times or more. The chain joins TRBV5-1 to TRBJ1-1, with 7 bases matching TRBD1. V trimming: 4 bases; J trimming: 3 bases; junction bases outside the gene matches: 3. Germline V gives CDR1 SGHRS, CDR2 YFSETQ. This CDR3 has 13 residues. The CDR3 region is CASSHRGDTEAFF. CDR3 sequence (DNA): TGCGCCAGCAGCCACAGGGGTGACACTGAAGCTTTCTTT.

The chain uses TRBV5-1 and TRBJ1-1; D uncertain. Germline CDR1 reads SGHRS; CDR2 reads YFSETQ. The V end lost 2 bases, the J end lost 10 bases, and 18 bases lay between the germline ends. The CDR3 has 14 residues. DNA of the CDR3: TGCGCCAGCAGCTTTACGAGGCCCTCCGAGGCAGCTTTCTTT. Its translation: CASSFTRPSEAAFF.

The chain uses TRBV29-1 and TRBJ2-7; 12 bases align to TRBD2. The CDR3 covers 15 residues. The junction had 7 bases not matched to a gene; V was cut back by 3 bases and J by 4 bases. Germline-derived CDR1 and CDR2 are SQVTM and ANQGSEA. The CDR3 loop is CSVEEQTSGRYEQYF. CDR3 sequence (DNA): TGCAGCGTTGAGGAACAGACTAGCGGGAGATACGAGCAGTACTTC.

The DNA of the CDR3 is TGTGCCACCAGCAGAGTGGCAAGCTCCTACGAGCAGTACTTC. Residues: CATSRVASSYEQYF. The chain uses TRBV15 and TRBJ2-7, with D unresolved. V was cut by 1 base and J by 0 bases, with 7 bases left in between. Germline V gene sequence: CDR1 LNHNV, CDR2 YYDKDF (reference sequence). The CDR3 has 14 amino acids.

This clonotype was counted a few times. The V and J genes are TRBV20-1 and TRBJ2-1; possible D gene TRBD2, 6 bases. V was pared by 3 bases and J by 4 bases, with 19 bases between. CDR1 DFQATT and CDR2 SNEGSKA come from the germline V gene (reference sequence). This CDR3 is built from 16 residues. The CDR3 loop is CSASDLGGLGYNEQFF. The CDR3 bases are TGCAGTGCTAGTGACCTTGGGGGACTCGGGTACAATGAGCAGTTCTTC.

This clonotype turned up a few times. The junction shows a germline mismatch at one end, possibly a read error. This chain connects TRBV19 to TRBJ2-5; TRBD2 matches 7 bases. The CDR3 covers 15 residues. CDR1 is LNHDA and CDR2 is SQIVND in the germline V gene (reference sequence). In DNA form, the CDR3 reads TGTTCCAGTAGGAAAGAACTAGCGTTTGGAGAGACCCAGTACTTC. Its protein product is CSSRKELAFGETQYF.

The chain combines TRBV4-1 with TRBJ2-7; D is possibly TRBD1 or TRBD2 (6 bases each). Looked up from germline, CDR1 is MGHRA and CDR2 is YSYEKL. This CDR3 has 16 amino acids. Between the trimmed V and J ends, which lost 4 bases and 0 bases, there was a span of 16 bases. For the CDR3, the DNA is TGCGCCAGCAGCCCCTCCTACGGGGGCAGCTCCTACGAGCAGTACGTC. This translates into CASSPSYGGSSYEQYV.

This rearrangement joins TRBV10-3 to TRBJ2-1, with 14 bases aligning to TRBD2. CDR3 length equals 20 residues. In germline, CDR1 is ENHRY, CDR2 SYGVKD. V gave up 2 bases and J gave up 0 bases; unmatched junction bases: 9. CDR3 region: CAISESPGLAGVDSYNEQFF. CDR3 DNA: TGTGCCATCAGTGAGAGTCCGGGACTAGCGGGAGTCGACTCCTACAATGAGCAGTTCTTC.